This TCR beta chain was documented in a study of blood T cell repertoires in COVID-19. Turning to the study itself: T cells, B-cell-depleted T cells, or PBMCs provided the cDNA or gDNA that served as material.

Per the original methods: The authors estimated nucleated cell counts from reference gene primer amplification. TCRdb's copy holds only in-frame clones and misses some; the assay was immunoSEQ multiplex PCR. For V, J and clone size, that table is used; D and trimming come from the DNA. Altogether around 130,000 clones are present, around 88% being singletons, with the ten largest covering around 2.3%. V lost 4 bases, J lost 3 bases, and 5 bases stayed unmatched. Germline values: CDR1 SNHLY, CDR2 FYNNEI. The CDR3 extends over 15 amino acids. The V and J genes are TRBV2 and TRBJ1-3; TRBD1 aligns across 8 bases. Sequencing was carried out using PBMCs or T cells enriched from blood (not recorded which). The source of this sequence is a woman in her forties or fifties who had recovered from COVID-19. The CDR3 sequence is CASSGQGAIGNTIYF. The CDR3 bases are TGTGCCAGCAGTGGCCAGGGGGCCATTGGAAACACCATATATTTT.